Following are 28 T cell receptor beta chains from one sample sequenced in a study of a mutant IDH1 vaccine in newly diagnosed glioma. The protocol was immunoSEQ multiplex PCR, while the TCRdb copy is restricted to in-frame clones and leaves out a portion. The repertoire holds roughly 86,000 clones, with approximately 78% as singletons. Their target antigens are unknown. Time point given: week 47, end of study. Each vaccine dose was 300 ug of mutant IDH1 20-mer peptide, with topical imiquimod. This material consisted of PBMCs, taken from a glioma patient whose treatment included an IDH1 peptide vaccine. These receptors all stem from a man in his forties with glioma.

The chain employs TRBV6-5 and TRBJ1-2; 10 nucleotides agree with TRBD1. V shed 4 bases and J 8 bases; nucleotides not matched to a gene: 10. Germline V gene sequence: CDR1 MNHEY, CDR2 SVGAGI. The CDR3 covers 15 residues. CDR3 residues: CASSFYGTGVEGYTF. As DNA, the CDR3 is TGTGCCAGCAGTTTCTACGGGACAGGGGTAGAGGGCTACACCTTC.

This chain connects TRBV7-3 to TRBJ1-1; 9 nucleotides agree with TRBD1. The CDR3 runs 15 residues. J lost 5 bases, V lost 5 bases, and 9 bases had no gene match. CDR1 and CDR2 from the germline V gene are SGHTA and FQGTGA. The CDR3 DNA reads as TGTGCCAGCAGCCTTCTGGGACAGGGAGGGACTGAAGCTTTCTTT. Amino acid sequence: CASSLLGQGGTEAFF.

In its sample, this clone was seen once. The gene calls are TRBV5-1 and TRBJ2-1; D is undetermined. The CDR3 runs to 15 residues. Trimming removed 4 bases from V and 2 bases from J, with 13 bases in between. Germline-derived CDR1 and CDR2 are SGHRS and YFSETQ. The DNA for the CDR3 is TGCGCCAGCAGCCGGACCACCTACACCTACAATGAGCAGTTCTTC. Translated: CASSRTTYTYNEQFF.

The V gene is TRBV7-9, the J gene TRBJ2-2; TRBD1 agrees at 8 bases. Trimming at V came to 7 bases and at J to 9 bases, leaving 7 bases not matched to a gene. Germline V CDR1 and CDR2: SEHNR, FQNEAQ (reference sequence). The CDR3 loop spans 13 amino acids. The CDR3 DNA reads as TGTGCCAGCACCGTTACAGGGGGAAGGGAGCTGTTTTTT. Residues: CASTVTGGRELFF.

The chain is built from TRBV27 and TRBJ1-5; perhaps TRBD1 as D (6 bases). The V end was cut by 8 bases, the J end by 0 bases, with 17 bases between. CDR3 length: 16 amino acids. Germline CDR1 and CDR2: MNHEY and SMNVEV (reference sequence). In DNA, the CDR3 is TGTGCCAGCGGGGGGGGACACCGGATTAGCAATCAGCCCCAGCATTTT. Translating it yields CASGGGHRISNQPQHF.

In this sample, this clone turned up once. The chain carries TRBV7-9 and TRBJ1-2; 8 bases align to TRBD1. The length of the CDR3 is 16 residues. Germline V lookup: CDR1 SEHNR, CDR2 FQNEAQ (reference sequence). Trimming took 2 bases from V and 9 from J; bases not matched to a gene: 14. The CDR3, as DNA: TGTGCCAGCAGCTTACTCTTGGGACAGGCCGACCAGAGCTACACCTTC. Its protein is CASSLLLGQADQSYTF.

The CDR3 DNA reads TGTGCCAGCAGCCCCCGGATTCTTTCTGGGGCCAACGTCCTGACTTTC. Its translation is CASSPRILSGANVLTF. The rearrangement uses TRBV11-2 and TRBJ2-6; D ambiguous. Trimming removed 5 bases from V and 1 base from J, with 12 bases in between. Germline assignment: CDR1 SGHAT and CDR2 FQNNGV. The CDR3 is made up of 16 amino acids.

CDR3 sequence (DNA): TGTGCCAGCGCCGGGACCGGGGAGCTGTTTTTT. This gives the protein CASAGTGELFF. The V call is TRBV19, the J call TRBJ2-2, with D unclear. This CDR3 contains 11 residues. CDR1 and CDR2 from the germline V gene are LNHDA and SQIVND (reference sequence). V was cut by 9 bases and J by 5 bases, with 7 bases left in between. Complete variable domain (other parts from reference TRBV19 and TRBJ2-2): DGGITQSPKYLFRKEGQNVTLSCEQNLNHDAMYWYRQDPGQGLRLIYYSQIVNDFQKGDIAEGYSVSREKKESFPLTVTSAQKNPTAFYLCASAGTGELFFGEGSRLTVL.

The CDR3 loop reads CASGLAETQYF. As DNA, the CDR3 is TGTGCCAGCGGACTAGCGGAGACCCAGTACTTC. The chain carries TRBV6-5 and TRBJ2-5, with 9 positions matching TRBD2. The CDR3 runs 11 residues. CDR1 is MNHEY and CDR2 is SVGAGI in the germline V gene. V lost 8 bases, J lost 5 bases, and 0 bases stayed unmatched.

The chain uses TRBV7-3 and TRBJ2-3; 8 bases agree with TRBD2. Losses at the gene ends were 5 bases for V and 4 bases for J; bases not matched to a gene: 8. CDR1 and CDR2 from the germline V gene are SGHTA and FQGTGA. This CDR3 spans 15 amino acids. The CDR3 loop reads CASSPSGSSSDTQYF. DNA of the CDR3: TGTGCCAGCAGCCCCAGCGGGAGCTCCTCAGATACGCAGTATTTT.

In its sample, this clone was seen once. The chain combines TRBV10-3 with TRBJ1-2; D gene unclear. Germline V gene data show CDR1 as ENHRY and CDR2 as SYGVKD. CDR3 length: 12 residues. The V gene lost 3 bases and the J gene lost 8 bases, with 10 bases spanning the gap. CDR3 DNA sequence: TGTGCCATCAGTGATAATCAGTGGGGCTACACCTTC. Translated, it gives CAISDNQWGYTF.

V is TRBV27 and J is TRBJ1-1; 8 bases match TRBD1. The germline CDR1 and CDR2 sequences are MNHEY and SMNVEV (reference sequence). The CDR3 covers 15 residues. The trim removed 5 bases at V and 4 bases at J, leaving 9 bases unmatched. The CDR3 spells CASSPRRTGSTEAFF. DNA of the CDR3: TGTGCCAGCAGTCCCCGTCGGACAGGGTCCACTGAAGCTTTCTTT.

The chain is built from TRBV6-1 and TRBJ2-1; 9 bases are a match to TRBD1. Germline CDR1 and CDR2: MNHNS and SASEGT. Unmatched junction bases numbered 9, after V lost 4 bases and J lost 8 bases. This CDR3 comprises 15 residues. This chain's CDR3 is CASSVPTGGVDEQFF. The DNA of the CDR3 is TGTGCCAGCAGTGTCCCGACAGGGGGGGTTGATGAGCAGTTCTTC.

V gene TRBV5-4 combines with J gene TRBJ2-3, with D possibly TRBD1 on 5 matching bases. The germline gives CDR1 SGHNT, CDR2 YYREEE (reference sequence). Trimming removed 0 bases from V and 0 bases from J, with 8 bases in between. CDR3 length equals 15 residues. The CDR3 region has the DNA TGTGCCAGCAGCTTGGTTGCAGGGAGCACAGATACGCAGTATTTT. Translating it yields CASSLVAGSTDTQYF.

V gene TRBV10-3 combines with J gene TRBJ1-5; D remains ambiguous. Trimming shortened V by 0 bases and J by 10 bases, and 16 bases separated the two germline ends. Germline V CDR1 and CDR2: ENHRY, SYGVKD. The CDR3 is 15 residues long. As DNA, the CDR3 is TGTGCCATCAGTGAGTCGGAAGCCCCCGCTCTCCCCCAGCATTTT. Translated: CAISESEAPALPQHF.

The chain employs TRBV5-4 and TRBJ2-1; 7 bases match TRBD1. Trimming took 4 bases from V and 0 from J; bases not matched to a gene: 10. This CDR3 has 17 amino acids. Per germline, CDR1 SGHNT and CDR2 YYREEE (reference sequence). CDR3 residues: CASSPRTGPSSYNEQFF. The DNA of the CDR3 is TGTGCCAGCAGCCCCAGGACAGGCCCGAGCTCCTACAATGAGCAGTTCTTC.

This clone was counted once. The V call is TRBV5-5, the J call TRBJ1-5; D might be TRBD1 (5 bases). The V gene lost 0 bases and the J gene lost 3 bases, with 10 bases spanning the gap. CDR1 and CDR2 from the germline V gene are SGHKS and YYEKEE (reference sequence). CDR3 length: 15 residues. CDR3: CASSLAGRDNQPQHF. The CDR3, as DNA: TGTGCCAGCAGCTTGGCCGGCAGGGACAATCAGCCCCAGCATTTT.

The V gene is TRBV5-6, the J gene TRBJ1-1; no clear D. CDR3 length equals 12 residues. Germline CDR1 and CDR2: SGHDT and YYEEEE. V lost 5 bases and J 7 bases, leaving 12 bases between the germline ends. The CDR3 sequence: CASSIIFGEAFF. CDR3 DNA sequence: TGTGCCAGCAGTATAATTTTCGGTGAAGCTTTCTTT.

The rearrangement uses TRBV5-1 and TRBJ2-5; no definite D call. The end of the DNA fits TRBJ2-7 better, so the J call may be wrong. The CDR3 has 15 residues. CDR1 and CDR2 from the germline V gene are SGHRS and YFSETQ. The DNA of the CDR3 is TGCGCCAGCAGTCTATTACCTGGGTCAGCCTACGAGCAGTACTTC. The encoded protein is CASSLLPGSAYEQYF.

This chain joins TRBV6-5 and TRBJ2-7, with 9 bases lining up with TRBD2. CDR1 and CDR2 from the germline V gene are MNHEY and SVGAGI. The CDR3 runs to 13 residues. V shed 10 bases, J shed 2 bases, and the junction held 6 bases outside the gene matches. CDR3 DNA: TGTGCCACCGCCCAGCGGGGGGCCTACGAGCAGTACTTC. Its translation: CATAQRGAYEQYF.

Only one count was recorded for this clone. The J gene is TRBJ2-2, the V gene TRBV4-3; D gene unclear. The V and J ends lost 1 base and 2 bases respectively, with 17 bases between them. This CDR3 has 18 amino acids. CDR1 and CDR2 (germline): LGHNA, YSLEER. The CDR3 bases are TGCGCCAGCAGCCAAGGCCCTCTAGGGTCGGCTAACACCGGGGAGCTGTTTTTT. This translates into CASSQGPLGSANTGELFF.

The chain is built from TRBV25-1 and TRBJ2-2; the match to TRBD2 covers 9 bases. CDR3 length: 15 amino acids. V gave up 4 bases and J gave up 4 bases; unmatched junction bases: 4. The V gene's germline CDR1 is MGHDK and CDR2 SYGVNS. This CDR3 is CASSGIAGATGELFF. As DNA, the CDR3 is TGTGCCAGCAGTGGGATAGCGGGAGCCACCGGGGAGCTGTTTTTT.

The chain joins TRBV6-5 to TRBJ2-4; D is ambiguous. Germline-derived CDR1 and CDR2 are MNHEY and SVGAGI. This CDR3 comprises 12 residues. Trimming took off 2 bases at V and 8 bases at J, with 7 bases between the two ends. CDR3 nucleotides: TGTGCCAGCAGTTACCTCGGGTACATTCAGTACTTC. Translating it yields CASSYLGYIQYF.

There are a few counts of this clone. The chain joins TRBV5-1 to TRBJ1-1; 7 nucleotides line up with TRBD1. Germline trimming cut 4 bases from V and 6 bases from J; bases unmatched to any gene: 9. Germline V gene data show CDR1 as SGHRS and CDR2 as YFSETQ. The CDR3 has 14 residues. The CDR3 sequence: CASSQGGASSEAFF. DNA for the CDR3: TGCGCCAGCAGCCAAGGGGGCGCCTCCTCTGAAGCTTTCTTT.

The CDR3: CASSPTWRSPYNEQFF. The DNA for the CDR3 is TGTGCCAGCAGTCCTACATGGCGATCCCCCTACAATGAGCAGTTCTTC. V gene TRBV7-3 combines with J gene TRBJ2-1, with D hard to call. There are 16 residues in the CDR3. CDR1 SGHTA and CDR2 FQGTGA come from the germline V gene. Trimming cost V 6 bases and J 2 bases, with 17 bases left between them.

The V call is TRBV6-5, the J call TRBJ2-1; the D is unclear. Deletions cut 2 bases from V and 8 bases from J, with 19 bases between. CDR1 MNHEY and CDR2 SVGAGI come from the germline V gene. The CDR3 consists of 16 residues. The CDR3 sequence: CASSYRPDWREYEQFF. CDR3 DNA: TGTGCCAGCAGTTACCGCCCTGACTGGCGAGAATATGAGCAGTTCTTC.

This chain connects TRBV7-9 to TRBJ1-4, with TRBD1 matching 11 bases. Trimming cost V 5 bases and J 8 bases; bases outside gene matches: 4. The CDR3 loop spans 14 amino acids. CDR1 is SEHNR, CDR2 FQNEAQ, per germline (reference sequence). The chain's CDR3 is CASSLGTGGEKLFF. The CDR3 DNA reads TGTGCCAGCAGCCTCGGGACAGGGGGGGAAAAACTGTTTTTT.

This chain uses TRBV19 with TRBJ1-3; weak D call: TRBD1 (5 bases). The CDR3 is 16 residues long. V was shortened by 4 bases and J by 2 bases, with 15 bases between the two germline ends. Germline V gene data show CDR1 as LNHDA and CDR2 as SQIVND (reference sequence). CDR3 nucleotides: TGTGCCAGTAGTAATTCAGGGAGGCCAACTGGAAACACCATATATTTT. This gives the protein CASSNSGRPTGNTIYF.